The T cell receptor (beta chain) described here comes from a study of T cells in Graves' hyperthyroidism and ophthalmopathy. Clinical symptoms, serum thyroxine, TRAb, thyroid ultrasound and orbital computed tomography established diagnosis. PBMCs were collected from a roughly 9.7 ml volume of fresh peripheral blood. The CDR3 runs to 16 residues. V lost 10 bases and J lost 5; bases outside the gene matches: 10. CDR1 and CDR2 (germline): MDHEN, SYDVKM. Regions amplified from RNA transcripts were the TCR beta CDR3 regions. RT-PCR in the first round (using the HTBI primer set) targeted the TCR CDR3. TCRdb reprocessed the multiplex PCR reads with MiXCR, giving one entry per CDR3 protein. The sample contains 500,000 to 750,000 distinct CDR3 sequences, about 14% of which appear only once. There are many counts of this clonotype. Antigen specificity is unknown. Study-level findings and limits: Model-based prediction identified ophthalmopathy a median around 6.5 months prior to its onset. Blood also held most thyroid clonotypes expanded beyond 0.001.

This sequence joins TRBV28 and TRBJ2-1; 14 bases fit TRBD2. The receptor was isolated from a young woman with Graves' ophthalmopathy. Sequencing was carried out using blood. In DNA form, the CDR3 reads TGTGCCATCGCGACTAGCGGGAGGGGAACACACAATGAGCAGTTCTTC. This encodes CAIATSGRGTHNEQFF.